These 25 T cell receptor beta chains originate from one sample sequenced in a study of blood T cells in healthy people across ages. With a J-beta primer mix and a sample-barcoded 5' primer, a second PCR ran about 6 to 11 cycles. TCRdb recomputed calls from the 5' RACE reads with MiXCR, one row per CDR3 protein. The table has 450,000 to 700,000 distinct CDR3 sequences, 25% to 30% seen once. Sequenced input: blood. These receptors all come from a woman in her 70s in good health.

The chain is built from TRBV6-5 and TRBJ1-2, with D unresolved. Germline V gene sequence: CDR1 MNHEY, CDR2 SVGAGI. CDR3 length equals 11 residues. Deletions cut 7 bases from V and 2 bases from J, with 5 bases between. The CDR3 reads CASTGNYGYTF. The CDR3 DNA reads as TGTGCCAGCACGGGAAACTATGGCTACACCTTC.

This clonotype was seen only a few times. A read error may produce the germline difference seen at one junction end. The chain couples TRBV20-1 to TRBJ2-5, with D possibly being TRBD1 (7 bases). The CDR3 contains 15 residues. Looked up from germline, CDR1 is DFQATT and CDR2 is SNEGSKA (reference sequence). CDR3 DNA sequence: TGCAGTGCTAGCAGGGGGGTCTTCACTTACAATGAGCGGTTCTTC. Residues: CSASRGVFTYNERFF.

V gene TRBV9 combines with J gene TRBJ1-1; D remains unclear. The CDR3 has 14 amino acids. V lost 1 base to trimming and J lost 6 bases, with 13 bases between them. Germline assignment: CDR1 SGDLS and CDR2 YYNGEE. DNA of the CDR3: TGTGCCAGCAGCGTAAACTTGGGATTCTCTGAAGCTTTCTTT. Amino acid sequence: CASSVNLGFSEAFF.

The genes are TRBV12-3 or TRBV12-4 and TRBJ2-7; TRBD2 is a possible D gene (6 bases). The V and J ends lost 6 bases and 3 bases respectively, with 18 bases between them. The CDR3 length is 15 residues. CDR3 nucleotide sequence: TGTGCCAGCAGCCGCGGGACGGAAAGATACTACGAGCAGTACTTC. This gives the protein CASSRGTERYYEQYF.

The chain recombines TRBV20-1 with TRBJ2-3; a weak D match, TRBD2 (7 bases). From germline, CDR1 is DFQATT and CDR2 SNEGSKA (reference sequence). The CDR3 has 15 amino acids. V was shortened by 4 bases and J by 2 bases, with 16 bases between the two germline ends. CDR3 DNA: TGCAGTGCTAAAGGGGGGGCGGAAAACACAGATACGCAGTATTTT. This sequence encodes CSAKGGAENTDTQYF.

This clonotype has just a few counts. The CDR3 carries no conserved terminal phenylalanine or tryptophan, so it likely arises from a read error. The V gene is TRBV15, the J gene TRBJ2-5; D may match TRBD1 or TRBD2 (6 bases each). The DNA end is a closer match to TRBJ2-7, so the J assignment may be wrong. Germline CDR1 and CDR2: LNHNV and YYDKDF (reference sequence). CDR3 length: 14 residues. The CDR3 region is CATSRGGTSYEQYL. In DNA form, the CDR3 reads TGTGCCACCAGCAGAGGCGGGACATCCTACGAGCAGTACCTC.

This clonotype has only a few counts. The J gene is TRBJ2-3, the V gene TRBV6-2 or TRBV6-3; D tentatively fits TRBD1 or TRBD2 (5 bases each). The germline CDR1 and CDR2 sequences are MNHEY and SVGEGT. V lost 6 bases and J 4 bases, leaving 17 bases between the germline ends. The CDR3 loop spans 15 amino acids. This CDR3 is CASSDSQGGPDTQYF. CDR3 sequence (DNA): TGTGCCAGCAGCGACTCTCAGGGCGGGCCAGATACGCAGTATTTT.

The chain has TRBV20-1 and TRBJ2-3, with D unclear. The germline V and J ends were trimmed by 3 bases and 4 bases, with 5 bases remaining between them. CDR3 length equals 11 residues. Germline CDR1 and CDR2: DFQATT and SNEGSKA (reference sequence). CDR3 sequence reads: CSASIADTQYF. As DNA, the CDR3 is TGCAGTGCTAGTATTGCAGATACGCAGTATTTT.

V usage is TRBV5-1 and J usage is TRBJ2-3; D unclear. This CDR3 is built from 12 residues. Trimming cost V 4 bases and J 8 bases, with 11 bases left between them. CDR1 SGHRS and CDR2 YFSETQ come from the germline V gene. For the CDR3, the DNA is TGCGCCAGCAGCACCTTGGGTAGTACGCAGTATTTT. Amino acids: CASSTLGSTQYF.

The chain has TRBV4-2 and TRBJ1-2, with D unclear. The germline CDR1 and CDR2 sequences are LGHNA and YNFKEQ. V shed 0 bases and J shed 0 bases, with 11 bases lying between them. The CDR3 length is 16 residues. DNA for the CDR3: TGTGCCAGCAGCCAAGATGCCCTACCTTCTAACTATGGCTACACCTTC. The encoded protein is CASSQDALPSNYGYTF.

The DNA for the CDR3 is TGCAGCGTTGTCTACACAGCCCCCAATGAAAAACTGTTTTTT. Residues: CSVVYTAPNEKLFF. This chain links TRBV29-1 with TRBJ1-4; D not certain. Germline CDR1 is SQVTM and CDR2 is ANQGSEA. CDR3 length: 14 residues. V dropped 4 bases and J dropped 5 bases, with 14 bases sitting between them.

This sequence joins TRBV20-1 and TRBJ2-5, with D perhaps matching TRBD2 (6 bases). TRBJ2-1 matches the DNA end more closely, so the J call is doubtful. Germline V lookup: CDR1 DFQATT, CDR2 SNEGSKA (reference sequence). The CDR3 is made up of 15 amino acids. CDR3 amino acids: CSAREPPGDGNEQFF. The DNA of the CDR3 is TGCAGTGCTAGAGAGCCCCCGGGGGACGGAAATGAGCAGTTCTTC.

The chain has TRBV7-2 and TRBJ2-3; 8 bases map to TRBD2. The CDR3 is 15 amino acids. The V and J ends lost 4 bases and 3 bases, in that order; junction bases with no gene match: 6. Germline V gene lookup returns CDR1 SGHTA and CDR2 FQGNSA. This CDR3 is CASSSGTRFTDTQYF. CDR3 DNA sequence: TGTGCCAGCAGCTCCGGGACTAGGTTTACAGATACGCAGTATTTT.

The chain has TRBV5-1 and TRBJ2-7; a possible D gene is TRBD2 (5 bases). Trimming took off 5 bases at V and 1 base at J, with 13 bases between the two ends. The CDR3 sequence is 14 residues long. Germline CDR1 reads SGHRS; CDR2 reads YFSETQ. CDR3: CASRPRRESYEQYF. CDR3 coding DNA: TGCGCCAGCAGACCTCGACGGGAATCCTACGAGCAGTACTTC.

The chain has TRBV7-2 and TRBJ2-3; possible D gene TRBD1, 6 bases. V was pared by 11 bases and J by 2 bases, with 17 bases between. This CDR3 is 14 amino acids long. CDR1 SGHTA and CDR2 FQGNSA come from the germline V gene. This CDR3 reads CAASIGGFTDTQYF. The CDR3 DNA is TGTGCCGCATCCATAGGGGGATTCACAGATACGCAGTATTTT.

This clonotype was observed a few times. The chain has TRBV5-6 and TRBJ2-5; TRBD1 aligns across 7 bases. This CDR3 comprises 13 residues. V dropped 4 bases and J dropped 4; count of bases not matched to a gene: 4. Germline CDR1 reads SGHDT; CDR2 reads YYEEEE. The DNA of the CDR3 is TGTGCCAGCAGCCTTAAGGGGGCAGAGACCCAGTACTTC. Encoded protein: CASSLKGAETQYF.

Details on this clonotype: At one of its ends the junction is not consistent with the germline gene, which may arise from a read error. The chain is built from TRBV6-1 and TRBJ2-3, with D unclear. Germline CDR1 is MNHNS and CDR2 is SASEGT. The CDR3 covers 10 residues. CDR3 in amino acids: CASNEDTQYF. DNA of the CDR3: TGTGCCAGCAATGAAGATACGCAGTATTTT.

The sample holds a few counts of this clonotype. The chain employs TRBV6-1 and TRBJ2-5; 7 nucleotides agree with TRBD1. Germline values: CDR1 MNHNS, CDR2 SASEGT. With V trimmed by 5 bases and J by 5 bases, 17 bases remained unmatched. The CDR3 is 17 residues long. CDR3 bases: TGTGCCAGCAGTCAACCCCTGGGCAGGACAGGTCGGGAGACCCAGTACTTC. This sequence encodes CASSQPLGRTGRETQYF.

The chain recombines TRBV15 with TRBJ2-3; D is perhaps TRBD2 (5 bases). The CDR3 sequence is 15 residues long. The germline V gene has CDR1 LNHNV and CDR2 YYDKDF (reference sequence). The V end lost 6 bases, the J end lost 5 bases, and 18 bases lay between the germline ends. CDR3 in amino acids: CATRKRPALGDTQYF. CDR3 sequence (DNA): TGTGCCACCAGAAAGCGGCCCGCCCTAGGAGATACGCAGTATTTT.

V usage is TRBV9 and J usage is TRBJ2-6, with no clear D. The germline V and J ends were trimmed by 0 bases and 0 bases, with 13 bases remaining between them. Germline CDR1 is SGDLS and CDR2 is YYNGEE. The length of the CDR3 is 18 residues. The CDR3: CASSVAAYRYSGANVLTF. The CDR3 nucleotides are TGTGCCAGCAGCGTAGCTGCGTACAGATACTCTGGGGCCAACGTCCTGACTTTC.

This clonotype was counted many times. The CDR3 DNA is TGTGCCAGCAGCTTACGACAGGGGAGTCAAGAGACCCAGTACTTC. This codes for CASSLRQGSQETQYF. The chain employs TRBV7-9 and TRBJ2-5; 8 bases are a match to TRBD1. Germline lookup yields CDR1 SEHNR and CDR2 FQNEAQ (reference sequence). V shed 2 bases and J 2 bases; nucleotides not matched to a gene: 4. The CDR3 length is 15 residues.

The chain has TRBV4-1 and TRBJ2-5; no clear D gene. The CDR3 covers 14 residues. Trimming removed 4 bases from V and 4 bases from J, with 13 bases in between. Per germline, CDR1 MGHRA and CDR2 YSYEKL. DNA for the CDR3: TGCGCCAGCAGCCCAATAGGAACGGTAGAGACCCAGTACTTC. It yields the protein CASSPIGTVETQYF.

Only a few counts were recorded for this clonotype. This chain joins TRBV6-1 and TRBJ2-6, with D unresolved. The CDR3 spans 11 residues. Trimming took off 6 bases at V and 10 bases at J, with 7 bases between the two ends. Germline V CDR1 and CDR2: MNHNS, SASEGT. DNA for the CDR3: TGTGCCAGCAGCCGTGTGAACGTCCTGACTTTC. Its protein product is CASSRVNVLTF.

V is TRBV29-1 and J is TRBJ2-7; 9 positions agree with TRBD2. CDR1 SQVTM and CDR2 ANQGSEA come from the germline V gene. Trimming cost V 3 bases and J 0 bases; bases outside gene matches: 3. This CDR3 has 14 residues. DNA of the CDR3: TGCAGCGTTGAGCAGCGGGGGGACTCCTACGAGCAGTACTTC. It encodes CSVEQRGDSYEQYF.

The chain couples TRBV15 to TRBJ1-4, with D tentatively TRBD1 (5 bases). The CDR3 extends over 13 amino acids. The germline V and J ends were trimmed by 0 bases and 14 bases, with 13 bases remaining between them. Germline V lookup: CDR1 LNHNV, CDR2 YYDKDF (reference sequence). The CDR3 coding sequence is TGTGCCACCAGCAGAGAGGAAGGGGACCCGCTGTTTTTT. It specifies CATSREEGDPLFF.